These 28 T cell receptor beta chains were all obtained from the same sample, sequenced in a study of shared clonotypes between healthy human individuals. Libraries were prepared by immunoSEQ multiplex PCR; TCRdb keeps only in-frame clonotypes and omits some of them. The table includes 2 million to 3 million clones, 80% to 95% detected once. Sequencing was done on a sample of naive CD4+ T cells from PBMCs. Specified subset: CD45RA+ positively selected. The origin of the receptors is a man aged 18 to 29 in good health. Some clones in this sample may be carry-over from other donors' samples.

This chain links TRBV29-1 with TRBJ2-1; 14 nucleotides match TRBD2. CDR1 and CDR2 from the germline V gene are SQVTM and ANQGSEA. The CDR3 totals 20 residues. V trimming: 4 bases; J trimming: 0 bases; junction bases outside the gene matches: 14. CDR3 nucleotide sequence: TGCAGCGTTGTGGGGGATAGTGTGACTAGCGGGAGGGCCTCCTACAATGAGCAGTTCTTC. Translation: CSVVGDSVTSGRASYNEQFF.

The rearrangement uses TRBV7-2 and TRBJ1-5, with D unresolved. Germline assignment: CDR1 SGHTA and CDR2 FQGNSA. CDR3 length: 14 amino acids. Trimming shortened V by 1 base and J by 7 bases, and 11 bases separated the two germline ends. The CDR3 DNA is TGTGCCAGCAGCTTAGAGATTGGACTACAGCCCCAGCATTTT. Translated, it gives CASSLEIGLQPQHF.

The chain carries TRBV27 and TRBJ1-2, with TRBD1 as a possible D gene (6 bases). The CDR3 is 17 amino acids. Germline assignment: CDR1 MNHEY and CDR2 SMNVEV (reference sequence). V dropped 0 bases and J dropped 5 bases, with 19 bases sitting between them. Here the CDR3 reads CASSLSPLNRVGYGYTF. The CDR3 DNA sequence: TGTGCCAGCAGTTTATCCCCTCTCAACAGGGTCGGTTATGGCTACACCTTC.

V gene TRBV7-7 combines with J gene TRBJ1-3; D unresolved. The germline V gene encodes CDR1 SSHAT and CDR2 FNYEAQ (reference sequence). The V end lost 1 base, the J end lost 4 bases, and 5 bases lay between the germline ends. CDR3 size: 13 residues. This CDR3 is CASSLGRGNTIYF. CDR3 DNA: TGTGCCAGCAGCTTAGGGAGAGGAAACACCATATATTTT.

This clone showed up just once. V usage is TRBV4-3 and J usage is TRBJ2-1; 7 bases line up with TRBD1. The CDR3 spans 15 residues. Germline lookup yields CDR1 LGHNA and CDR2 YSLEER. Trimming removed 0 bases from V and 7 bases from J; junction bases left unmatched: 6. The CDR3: CASSQDNRGWNEQFF. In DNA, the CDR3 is TGCGCCAGCAGCCAAGACAACAGGGGTTGGAATGAGCAGTTCTTC.

CDR3: CASNSLPHLGNYGYTF. DNA for the CDR3: TGTGCCAGCAACTCTCTTCCCCACCTCGGAAACTATGGCTACACCTTC. V usage is TRBV28 and J usage is TRBJ1-2; D unclear. Germline V gives CDR1 MDHEN, CDR2 SYDVKM. Trimming pared 7 bases from V and 2 bases from J, leaving 20 bases between. The CDR3 totals 16 residues.

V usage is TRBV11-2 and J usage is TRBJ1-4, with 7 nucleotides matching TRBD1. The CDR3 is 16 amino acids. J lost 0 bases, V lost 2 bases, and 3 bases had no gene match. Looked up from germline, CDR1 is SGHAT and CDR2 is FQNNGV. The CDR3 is CASSLSQGATNEKLFF. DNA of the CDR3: TGTGCCAGCAGCTTAAGTCAGGGGGCAACTAATGAAAAACTGTTTTTT. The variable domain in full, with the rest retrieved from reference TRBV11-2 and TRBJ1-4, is EAGVAQSPRYKIIEKRQSVAFWCNPISGHATLYWYQQILGQGPKLLIQFQNNGVVDDSQLPKDRFSAERLKGVDSTLKIQPAKLEDSAVYLCASSLSQGATNEKLFFGSGTQLSVL.

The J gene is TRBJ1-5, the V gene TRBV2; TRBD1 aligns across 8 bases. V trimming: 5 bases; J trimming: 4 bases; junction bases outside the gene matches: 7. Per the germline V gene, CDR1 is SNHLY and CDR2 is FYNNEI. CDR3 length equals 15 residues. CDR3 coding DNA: TGTGCCAGCAGTCTACAGGGGGGAGGGAATCAGCCCCAGCATTTT. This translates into CASSLQGGGNQPQHF.

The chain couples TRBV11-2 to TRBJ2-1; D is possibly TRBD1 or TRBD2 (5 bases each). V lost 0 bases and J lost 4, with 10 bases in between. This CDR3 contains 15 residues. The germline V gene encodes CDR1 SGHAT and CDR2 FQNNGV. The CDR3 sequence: CASSLEGPVYNEQFF. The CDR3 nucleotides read TGTGCCAGCAGCTTAGAGGGACCTGTGTACAATGAGCAGTTCTTC.

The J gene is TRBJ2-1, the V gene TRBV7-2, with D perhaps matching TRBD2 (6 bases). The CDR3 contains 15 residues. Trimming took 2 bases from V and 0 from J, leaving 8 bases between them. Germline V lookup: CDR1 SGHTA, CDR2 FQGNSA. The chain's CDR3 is CASSLRRDSYNEQFF. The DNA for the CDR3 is TGTGCCAGCAGCTTAAGGCGGGACTCCTACAATGAGCAGTTCTTC.

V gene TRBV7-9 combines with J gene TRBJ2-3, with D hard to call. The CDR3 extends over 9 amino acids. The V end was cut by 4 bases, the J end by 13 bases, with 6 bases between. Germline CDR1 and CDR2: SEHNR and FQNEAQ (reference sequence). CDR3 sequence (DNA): TGTGCCAGCAGCTCCGTGGAGTATTTT. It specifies CASSSVEYF.

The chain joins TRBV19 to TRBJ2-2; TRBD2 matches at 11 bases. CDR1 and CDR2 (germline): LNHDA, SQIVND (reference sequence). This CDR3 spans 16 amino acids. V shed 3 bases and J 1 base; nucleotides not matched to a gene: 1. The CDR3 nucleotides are TGTGCCAGTAGTATCGGACTAGCGGGGAACACCGGGGAGCTGTTTTTT. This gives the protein CASSIGLAGNTGELFF.

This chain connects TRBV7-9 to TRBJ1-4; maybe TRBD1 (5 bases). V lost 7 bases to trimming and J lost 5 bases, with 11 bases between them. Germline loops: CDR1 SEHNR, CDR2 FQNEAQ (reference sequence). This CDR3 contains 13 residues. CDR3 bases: TGTGCCAGCAAACGGGGGGGGAATGAAAAACTGTTTTTT. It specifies CASKRGGNEKLFF.

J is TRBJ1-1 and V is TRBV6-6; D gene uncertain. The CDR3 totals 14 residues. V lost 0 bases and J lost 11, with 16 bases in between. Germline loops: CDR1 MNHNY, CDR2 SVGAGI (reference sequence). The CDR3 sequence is CASSYSRTASGAFF. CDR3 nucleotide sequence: TGTGCCAGCAGTTACTCTCGGACGGCCTCGGGGGCTTTCTTT.

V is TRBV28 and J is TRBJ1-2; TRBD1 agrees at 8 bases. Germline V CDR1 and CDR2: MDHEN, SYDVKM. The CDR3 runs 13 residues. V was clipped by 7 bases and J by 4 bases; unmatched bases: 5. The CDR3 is CASTVGQGYGYTF. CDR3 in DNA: TGTGCCAGCACCGTCGGACAGGGCTATGGCTACACCTTC.

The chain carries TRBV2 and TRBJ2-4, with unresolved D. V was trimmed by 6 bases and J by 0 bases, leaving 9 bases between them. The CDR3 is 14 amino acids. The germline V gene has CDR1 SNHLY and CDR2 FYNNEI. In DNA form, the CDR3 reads TGTGCCAGCAGAGCAGAAATAGCCAAAAACATTCAGTACTTC. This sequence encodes CASRAEIAKNIQYF.

The CDR3 reads CASSLVAGRANTGELFF. The CDR3 bases are TGTGCCAGCAGCTTGGTGGCGGGCCGCGCGAACACCGGGGAGCTGTTTTTT. The V and J genes are TRBV5-4 and TRBJ2-2; D is perhaps TRBD2 (5 bases). The length of the CDR3 is 17 residues. The V and J ends lost 0 bases and 0 bases respectively, with 12 bases between them. Germline V gene data show CDR1 as SGHNT and CDR2 as YYREEE (reference sequence). The entire variable domain, with the rest obtained from reference TRBV5-4 and TRBJ2-2, is as follows: ETGVTQSPTHLIKTRGQQVTLRCSSQSGHNTVSWYQQALGQGPQFIFQYYREEENGRGNFPPRFSGLQFPNYSSELNVNALELDDSALYLCASSLVAGRANTGELFFGEGSRLTVL.

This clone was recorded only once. The DNA for the CDR3 is TGTGCCAGCAGTGAAGGACAGGGTTTGAACACCGGGGAGCTGTTTTTT. It is translated as CASSEGQGLNTGELFF. The chain couples TRBV2 to TRBJ2-2, with TRBD1 identical over 7 bases. The germline V gene has CDR1 SNHLY and CDR2 FYNNEI. The CDR3 is 16 residues long. V lost 1 base and J lost 1; bases outside the gene matches: 3.

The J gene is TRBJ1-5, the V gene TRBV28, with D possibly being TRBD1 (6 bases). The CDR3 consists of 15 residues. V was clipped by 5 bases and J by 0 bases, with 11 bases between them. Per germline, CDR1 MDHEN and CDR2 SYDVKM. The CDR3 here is CASSPGDNSNQPQHF. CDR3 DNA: TGTGCCAGCAGTCCCGGGGACAATAGCAATCAGCCCCAGCATTTT.

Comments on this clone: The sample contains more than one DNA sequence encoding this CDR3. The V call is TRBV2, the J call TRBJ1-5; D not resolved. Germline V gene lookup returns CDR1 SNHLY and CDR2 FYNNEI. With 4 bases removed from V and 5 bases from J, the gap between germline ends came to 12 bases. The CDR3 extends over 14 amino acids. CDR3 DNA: TGTGCCAGCAGTGGAGGTGTAGACTATCAGCCCCAGCATTTT. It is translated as CASSGGVDYQPQHF.

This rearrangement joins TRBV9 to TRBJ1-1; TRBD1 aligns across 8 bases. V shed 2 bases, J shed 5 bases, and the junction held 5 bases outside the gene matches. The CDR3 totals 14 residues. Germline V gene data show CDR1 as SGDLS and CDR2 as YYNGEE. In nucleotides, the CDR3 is TGTGCCAGCAGCGTTGCAGGGGGCAAGACTGAAGCTTTCTTT. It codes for CASSVAGGKTEAFF.

The CDR3 here is CASSPGGQGDTEAFF. The CDR3, as DNA: TGTGCCAGCTCACCCGGGGGACAGGGGGACACTGAAGCTTTCTTT. This chain joins TRBV18 and TRBJ1-1, with 11 bases aligning to TRBD1. Trimming cost V 3 bases and J 3 bases; bases outside gene matches: 3. The germline V gene has CDR1 KGHSH and CDR2 LQKENI. The CDR3 is made up of 15 amino acids.

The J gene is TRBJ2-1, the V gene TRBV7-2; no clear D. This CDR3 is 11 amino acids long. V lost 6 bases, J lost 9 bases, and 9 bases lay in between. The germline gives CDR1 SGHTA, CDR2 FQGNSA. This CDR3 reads CASSRMGEQFF. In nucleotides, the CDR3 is TGTGCCAGCAGTAGGATGGGTGAGCAGTTCTTC.

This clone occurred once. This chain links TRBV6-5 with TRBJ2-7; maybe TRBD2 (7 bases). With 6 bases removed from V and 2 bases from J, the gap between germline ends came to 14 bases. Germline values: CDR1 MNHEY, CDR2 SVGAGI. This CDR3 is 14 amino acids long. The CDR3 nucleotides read TGTGCCAGCAGCCTCCGGCGGGGGCCCTACGAGCAGTACTTC. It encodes CASSLRRGPYEQYF.

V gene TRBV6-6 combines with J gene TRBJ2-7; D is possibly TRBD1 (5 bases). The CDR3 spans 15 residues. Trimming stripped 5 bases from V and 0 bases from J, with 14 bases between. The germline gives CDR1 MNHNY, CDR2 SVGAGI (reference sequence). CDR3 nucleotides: TGTGCCAGCAGTGGATGGGGCGGAGACTCCTACGAGCAGTACTTC. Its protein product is CASSGWGGDSYEQYF.

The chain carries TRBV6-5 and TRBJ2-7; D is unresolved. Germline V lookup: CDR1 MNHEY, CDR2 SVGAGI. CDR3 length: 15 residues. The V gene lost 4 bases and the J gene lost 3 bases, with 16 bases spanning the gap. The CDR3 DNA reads TGTGCCAGCAGTTCATACCCGACACCCGACTACGAGCAGTACTTC. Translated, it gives CASSSYPTPDYEQYF.

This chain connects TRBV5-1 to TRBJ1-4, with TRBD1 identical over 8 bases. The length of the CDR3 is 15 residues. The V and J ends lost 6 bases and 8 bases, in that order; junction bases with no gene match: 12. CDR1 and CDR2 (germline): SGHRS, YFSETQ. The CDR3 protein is CASMLGTGSREKLFF. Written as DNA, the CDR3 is TGCGCCAGCATGCTTGGGACAGGCTCAAGGGAAAAACTGTTTTTT.

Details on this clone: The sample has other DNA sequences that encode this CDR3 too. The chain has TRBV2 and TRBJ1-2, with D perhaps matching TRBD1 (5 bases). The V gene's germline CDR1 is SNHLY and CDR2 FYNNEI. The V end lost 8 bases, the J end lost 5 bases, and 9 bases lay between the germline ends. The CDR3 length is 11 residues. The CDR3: CASSEGYGYTF. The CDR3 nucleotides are TGTGCCAGCTCAGAGGGGTATGGCTACACCTTC.